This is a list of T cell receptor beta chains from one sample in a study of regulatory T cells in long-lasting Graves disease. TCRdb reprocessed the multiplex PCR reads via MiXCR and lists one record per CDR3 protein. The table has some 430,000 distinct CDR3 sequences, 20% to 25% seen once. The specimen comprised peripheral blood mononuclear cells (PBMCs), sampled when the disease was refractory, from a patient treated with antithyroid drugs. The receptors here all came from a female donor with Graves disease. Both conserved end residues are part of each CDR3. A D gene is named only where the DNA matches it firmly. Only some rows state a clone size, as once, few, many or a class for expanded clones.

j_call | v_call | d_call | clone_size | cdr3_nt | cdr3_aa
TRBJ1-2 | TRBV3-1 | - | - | TGTGCCAGCAGCCAGTCCAGGAACAGCTATGGCTACACCTTC | CASSQSRNSYGYTF
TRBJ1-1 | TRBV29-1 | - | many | TGCAGCGTTGAAGTGGGGGAGTGGAACACTGAAGCTTTCTTT | CSVEVGEWNTEAFF
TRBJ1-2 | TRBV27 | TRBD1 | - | TGTGCCAGCAGCCCGTGGGACAGTCCTAACTGTGGCTACACCTTC | CASSPWDSPNCGYTF
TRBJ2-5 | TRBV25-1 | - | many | TGTGCCAGCAGTGGACCTCAGGGGCGCGCAGAGACCCAGTACTTC | CASSGPQGRAETQYF
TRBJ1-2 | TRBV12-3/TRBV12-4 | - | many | TGTGCCAGCAGTTTAGGGCCAGCTTCGGGAGCTGGCTACACCTTC | CASSLGPASGAGYTF
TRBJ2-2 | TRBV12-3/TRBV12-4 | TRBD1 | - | TGTGCCAGCACCCGGGGACAGTCGAACACCGGGGAGCTGTTTTTT | CASTRGQSNTGELFF
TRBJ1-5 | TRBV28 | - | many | TGTGCCAGCAGTTTAAGTTGGTTGAGGGGATATCAGCCCCAGCATTTT | CASSLSWLRGYQPQHF
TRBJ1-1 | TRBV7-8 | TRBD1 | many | TGTGCCAGCAGACGTCGGACAGGGAACGAAAACACTGAAGCTTTCTTT | CASRRRTGNENTEAFF
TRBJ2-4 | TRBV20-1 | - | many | TGCAGTGCCCTCTCTCATCCCACCAAAAACATTCAGTACTTC | CSALSHPTKNIQYF
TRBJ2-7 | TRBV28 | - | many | TGTGCCAGCAGTCTCCTGGCCTACGAGCAGTACTTC | CASSLLAYEQYF
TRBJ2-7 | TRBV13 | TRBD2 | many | TGTGCCAGCAGCCAGAGCGGGAGGGCCTACGAGCAGTACTTC | CASSQSGRAYEQYF
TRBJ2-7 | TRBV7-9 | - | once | TGTGCCAGCAGCATGTCACCGAACTACGAGCAGTACTTC | CASSMSPNYEQYF
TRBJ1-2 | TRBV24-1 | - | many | TGTGCCACCAGTGAAGTCGGCCGAGACTATGGCTACACCTTC | CATSEVGRDYGYTF
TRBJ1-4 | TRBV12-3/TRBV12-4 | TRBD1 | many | TGTGCCAGCAGTTCACAGGGGGCGGGGGAAAAACTGTTTTTT | CASSSQGAGEKLFF
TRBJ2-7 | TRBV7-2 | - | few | TGTGCCAGCAGCGGCCCGGGACTCTCCTACGAGCAGTACTTC | CASSGPGLSYEQYF
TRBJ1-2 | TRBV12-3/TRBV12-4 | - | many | TGTGCCAGCAGGAGACAAGGGCTCTATGGCTACACCTTC | CASRRQGLYGYTF
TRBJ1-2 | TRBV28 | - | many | TGTGCCAGCAGTTTAATAGGGGACGGGCTCTATGGCTACACCTTC | CASSLIGDGLYGYTF
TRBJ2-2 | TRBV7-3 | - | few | TGTGCCAGCAGCTTCGCTCCGAACACCGGGGAGCTGTTTTTT | CASSFAPNTGELFF
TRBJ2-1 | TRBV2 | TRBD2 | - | TGTGCCAGCAGCTCGGGACTAGCGGGAGGTCGGGGGGGCAATGAGCAGTTCTTC | CASSSGLAGGRGGNEQFF
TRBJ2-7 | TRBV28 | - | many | TGTGCCAGCAGTAGCAGGGAGGAGCAGTACTTC | CASSSREEQYF
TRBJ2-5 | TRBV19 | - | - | TGTGCCAGTAGTCTCCAATTCTTGGACAGCGGGGAGACCCAGTACTTC | CASSLQFLDSGETQYF
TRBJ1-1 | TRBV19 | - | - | TGTGCCAGTAGTATAAAGCCCTTGATTACGAACACTGAAGCTTTCTTT | CASSIKPLITNTEAFF
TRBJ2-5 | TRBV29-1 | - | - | TGCAGCGTTGAACACATACCCAGGGGAGAGACCCAGTACTTC | CSVEHIPRGETQYF
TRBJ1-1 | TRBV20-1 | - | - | TGCAGTGCTGGGGGAGGACAGACGAATGAAGCTTTCTTT | CSAGGGQTNEAFF
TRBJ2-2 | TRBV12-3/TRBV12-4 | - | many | TGTGCCAGCAGTTTAGGTTGGGCAGGGGCCGGGGAGCTGTTTTTT | CASSLGWAGAGELFF
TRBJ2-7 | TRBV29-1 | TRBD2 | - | TGCAGCGTTGTGGGGGCGGCTAGCGGGTCCTACGAGCAGTACTTC | CSVVGAASGSYEQYF
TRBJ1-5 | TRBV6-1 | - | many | TGTGCCAGCAGTGAAGGTGTGGGTTGGATACATCAGCCCCAGCATTTT | CASSEGVGWIHQPQHF
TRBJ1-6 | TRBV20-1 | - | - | TGCAGTGCTCTGGCGGTAGCCGAGAACTCACCCCTCCACTTT | CSALAVAENSPLHF
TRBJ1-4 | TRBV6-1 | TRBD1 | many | TGTGCCAGCAGATTCCGGGACAGGGGTGAAAAACTGTTTTTT | CASRFRDRGEKLFF
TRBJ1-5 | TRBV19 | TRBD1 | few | TGTGCCAGTAGTATAGTGGGACAGGGGCATCAGCCCCAGCATTTT | CASSIVGQGHQPQHF
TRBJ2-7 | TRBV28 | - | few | TGTGCCAGCAGTTTAGGTAACAGGGTTGGGTACGAGCAGTACTTC | CASSLGNRVGYEQYF
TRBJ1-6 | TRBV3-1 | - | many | TGTGCCAGCAGCCAGGAGGGGAGGACCCTCCACTTT | CASSQEGRTLHF
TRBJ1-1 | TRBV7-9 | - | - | TGTGCCAGCAGCTCCAGGTGGGACACTGAAGCTTTCTTT | CASSSRWDTEAFF
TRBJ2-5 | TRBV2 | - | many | TGTGCCAGCAGCACAAGCCGGGAGACCCAGTACTTC | CASSTSRETQYF
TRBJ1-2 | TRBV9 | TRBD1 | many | TGTGCCAGCAGCGCGAGCGGGACAGGGGTTGGCTACACCTTC | CASSASGTGVGYTF
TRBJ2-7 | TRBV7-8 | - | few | TGTGCCAGCAGCTCAAAACGCATGACTGGCTACGAGCAGTACTTC | CASSSKRMTGYEQYF
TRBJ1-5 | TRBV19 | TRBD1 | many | TGTGCCAGTAGTACGACAGGGGATTGGGGCAATCAGCCCCAGCATTTT | CASSTTGDWGNQPQHF
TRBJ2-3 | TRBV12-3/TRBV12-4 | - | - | TGTGCCAGCACCATGACTGGCGGGTATACGCAGTATTTT | CASTMTGGYTQYF
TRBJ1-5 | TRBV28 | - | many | TGTGCCAGCAGCCCTCCTGATCAGCCCCAGCATTTT | CASSPPDQPQHF
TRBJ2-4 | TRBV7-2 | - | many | TGTGCCAGCAGCCTACAGGGTGGGGACATTCAGTACTTC | CASSLQGGDIQYF
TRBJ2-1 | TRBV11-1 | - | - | TGTGCCAGCAGCGAAAACCCTGGGATGGTTTGGAATGAGCAGTTCTTC | CASSENPGMVWNEQFF
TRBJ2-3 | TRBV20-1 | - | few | TGCAGTGCTAGAGTTCCATACACAGATACGCAGTATTTT | CSARVPYTDTQYF
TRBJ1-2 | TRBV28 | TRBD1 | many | TGTGCCAGCAGTCCCGGACAGGGGAGGTATGGCTACACCTTC | CASSPGQGRYGYTF
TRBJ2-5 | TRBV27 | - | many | TGTGCCAGCAGTTCTCTCCCTCGGCGCCGATCTCAAGAGACCCAGTACTTC | CASSSLPRRRSQETQYF
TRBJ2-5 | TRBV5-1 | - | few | TGCGCCAGCCGAACAGGGACAAAAGGCGAACAAGAGACCCAGTACTTC | CASRTGTKGEQETQYF
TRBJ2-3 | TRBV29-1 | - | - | TGCAGCGTTGAGGGCAGGAGCACAGATACGCAGTATTTT | CSVEGRSTDTQYF
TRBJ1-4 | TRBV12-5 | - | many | TGTGCTAGTGCCCCTCCGGGGGGCCCAGTCACTAATGAAAAACTGTTTTTT | CASAPPGGPVTNEKLFF
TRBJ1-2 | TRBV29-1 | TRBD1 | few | TGCAGCGTTGAACGGGCAGGGGGAAAGATCTATGGCTACACCTTC | CSVERAGGKIYGYTF
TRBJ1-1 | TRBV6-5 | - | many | TGTGCCAGCAGTTACAGGGAATTGTCAGGAGCTTTCTTT | CASSYRELSGAFF
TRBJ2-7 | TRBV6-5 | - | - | TGTGCCAGCAGTTACCCCCAAGATACGGGTTGGGAGCAGTACTTC | CASSYPQDTGWEQYF
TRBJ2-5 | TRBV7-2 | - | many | TGTGCCAGCAGCTCAGGGGTATCGAGACAGGAGGAGACCCAGTACTTC | CASSSGVSRQEETQYF
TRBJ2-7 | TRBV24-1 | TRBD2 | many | TGTGCCACCAGTGAAGGGACTAGCGGGAGTGACGAGCAGTACTTC | CATSEGTSGSDEQYF
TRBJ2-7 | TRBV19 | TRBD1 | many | TGTGCCAGCTCACGGACAGGGGGCTACGAGCAGTACTTC | CASSRTGGYEQYF